The 19 T cell receptor beta chains given below trace back to one sample, sequenced in a study of beta chain features in type 1 diabetes. Every isolated RNA sample was fully reverse transcribed, so sequencing captured expressed TCRB transcripts. Data came from immunoSEQ multiplex PCR; TCRdb stores just in-frame clones and leaves some out. The table shows 900,000 or so clones, with 15% to 20% occurring only once. The specimen sequenced was naive CD4+ T cells from blood. The receptors originated from a young woman in good health.

This chain links TRBV7-2 with TRBJ2-7; possible D gene TRBD2, 5 bases. Trimming pared 2 bases from V and 2 bases from J, leaving 13 bases between. The CDR3 is 15 amino acids. Germline V gene lookup returns CDR1 SGHTA and CDR2 FQGNSA. The CDR3 nucleotides read TGTGCCAGCAGCTTACATCTAGCTGAAACCTACGAGCAGTACTTC. This gives the protein CASSLHLAETYEQYF. Drawing the rest from reference TRBV7-2 and TRBJ2-7, the complete variable domain is GAGVSQSPSNKVTEKGKDVELRCDPISGHTALYWYRQSLGQGLEFLIYFQGNSAPDKSGLPSDRFSAERTGGSVSTLTIQRTQQEDSAVYLCASSLHLAETYEQYFGPGTRLTVT.

This clone was detected only a few times. The chain joins TRBV28 to TRBJ1-5; D is unclear. The CDR3 loop spans 12 amino acids. Germline CDR1 reads MDHEN; CDR2 reads SYDVKM. V lost 7 bases and J lost 6, with 10 bases in between. CDR3: CASIGPFQPQHF. The DNA for the CDR3 is TGTGCCAGCATCGGTCCCTTTCAGCCCCAGCATTTT. Drawing the rest from reference TRBV28 and TRBJ1-5, the complete variable domain is DVKVTQSSRYLVKRTGEKVFLECVQDMDHENMFWYRQDPGLGLRLIYFSYDVKMKEKGDIPEGYSVSREKKERFSLILESASTNQTSMYLCASIGPFQPQHFGDGTRLSIL.

The genes are TRBV28 and TRBJ2-3; D is perhaps TRBD2 (6 bases). CDR1 and CDR2 from the germline V gene are MDHEN and SYDVKM. V was shortened by 5 bases and J by 2 bases, with 17 bases between the two germline ends. The CDR3 is 16 amino acids. The CDR3 protein is CASSPFGGGLTDTQYF. The CDR3 DNA reads as TGTGCCAGCAGTCCGTTTGGGGGAGGACTCACAGATACGCAGTATTTT.

DNA for the CDR3: TGTGCCAGCTCACCACCGGGGGGGAGCACTGAAGCTTTCTTT. Translation gives CASSPPGGSTEAFF. The chain uses TRBV18 and TRBJ1-1; perhaps TRBD1 as D (5 bases). CDR1 and CDR2 (germline): KGHSH, LQKENI. The CDR3 has 14 residues. Trimming cost V 0 bases and J 4 bases, with 9 bases left between them.

The chain has TRBV29-1 and TRBJ1-1, with TRBD1 matching over 7 bases. J gave up 2 bases and V 4 bases, and 4 bases lay outside the gene matches. The CDR3 length is 13 residues. Germline V CDR1 and CDR2: SQVTM, ANQGSEA. CDR3 region: CSVVGTANTEAFF. In DNA form, the CDR3 reads TGCAGCGTTGTGGGGACAGCTAACACTGAAGCTTTCTTT.

The CDR3 nucleotides read TGTGCCAGCAGCTTTTCCAGGGGCACTTCGGGAGAGCAGTACTTC. This sequence encodes CASSFSRGTSGEQYF. The chain couples TRBV7-2 to TRBJ2-7, with D possibly TRBD1 on 6 matching bases. Trimming took 3 bases from V and 7 from J, leaving 19 bases between them. The CDR3 loop spans 15 amino acids. Germline V gene sequence: CDR1 SGHTA, CDR2 FQGNSA.

The rearrangement joins TRBV27 to TRBJ2-3; possible D gene TRBD2, 5 bases. CDR3 length: 15 residues. V lost 4 bases and J 3 bases, leaving 14 bases between the germline ends. Looked up from germline, CDR1 is MNHEY and CDR2 is SMNVEV (reference sequence). CDR3 sequence: CASSSRVRRTDTQYF. The CDR3 DNA sequence: TGTGCCAGCAGTTCCCGGGTTCGGAGGACAGATACGCAGTATTTT.

This clone was detected only a few times. The chain carries TRBV15 and TRBJ2-7; D is unclear. With 0 bases removed from V and 0 bases from J, the gap between germline ends came to 6 bases. Germline CDR1 is LNHNV and CDR2 is YYDKDF (reference sequence). CDR3 size: 14 residues. CDR3: CATSRDSDSYEQYF. As DNA, the CDR3 is TGTGCCACCAGCAGAGATTCGGACTCCTACGAGCAGTACTTC.

The chain employs TRBV7-9 and TRBJ2-7; the match to TRBD2 covers 7 bases. The CDR3 length is 13 residues. V trimming: 5 bases; J trimming: 7 bases; junction bases outside the gene matches: 8. Germline V gives CDR1 SEHNR, CDR2 FQNEAQ (reference sequence). The CDR3 coding sequence is TGTGCCAGCAGCGAGATGCGGACTAGAGAGCAGTACTTC. Protein: CASSEMRTREQYF.

The V call is TRBV14, the J call TRBJ2-3; D is unresolved. There are 12 residues in the CDR3. CDR1 and CDR2 (germline): SGHDN, FVKESK. The V gene lost 4 bases and the J gene lost 2 bases, with 4 bases spanning the gap. The DNA for the CDR3 is TGTGCCAGCAGCCCCTACACAGATACGCAGTATTTT. This sequence encodes CASSPYTDTQYF.

This clone has at least ten counts. The J gene is TRBJ2-3, the V gene TRBV10-3; tentatively, D is TRBD2 (5 bases). Trimming took off 7 bases at V and 2 bases at J, with 10 bases between the two ends. Germline CDR1 and CDR2: ENHRY and SYGVKD. This CDR3 contains 13 residues. DNA for the CDR3: TGTGCCATCAAAGAGGAGGACACAGATACGCAGTATTTT. Translation gives CAIKEEDTDTQYF.

This clone appeared a few times. This rearrangement joins TRBV5-4 to TRBJ2-1; tentatively, D is TRBD1 (7 bases). The CDR3 extends over 16 amino acids. Germline CDR1 reads SGHNT; CDR2 reads YYREEE (reference sequence). Trimming removed 2 bases from V and 5 bases from J, with 17 bases in between. CDR3: CASSFGAGGKNNEQFF. CDR3 bases: TGTGCCAGCAGCTTTGGTGCAGGGGGGAAAAACAATGAGCAGTTCTTC.

This clone was observed a few times. The genes are TRBV5-6 and TRBJ2-1; D is uncertain. This CDR3 has 13 residues. Trimming took off 9 bases at V and 5 bases at J, with 15 bases between the two ends. Germline V gives CDR1 SGHDT, CDR2 YYEEEE. In DNA form, the CDR3 reads TGTGCCACCGGTGATACCAGTGACAATGAGCAGTTCTTC. It encodes CATGDTSDNEQFF.

The table lists this clone with a count of one. The chain links TRBV10-3 to TRBJ2-5, with D perhaps TRBD1 (6 bases). Trimming cost V 5 bases and J 5 bases, with 12 bases left between them. Germline CDR1 is ENHRY and CDR2 is SYGVKD. This CDR3 has 13 residues. CDR3 loop: CAISHRVGETQYF. CDR3 nucleotides: TGTGCCATCAGTCACAGGGTCGGGGAGACCCAGTACTTC.

A few counts support this clone. This chain links TRBV11-3 with TRBJ2-1, with D perhaps matching TRBD1 or TRBD2 (5 bases each). Germline V lookup: CDR1 SGHNT, CDR2 YENEEA. The V gene lost 5 bases and the J gene lost 7 bases, with 15 bases spanning the gap. CDR3 length: 14 amino acids. CDR3 residues: CASSPRGALNEQFF. In nucleotides, the CDR3 is TGTGCCAGCAGCCCCAGAGGGGCCTTAAATGAGCAGTTCTTC.

This clone has just a few counts. The chain uses TRBV12-5 and TRBJ2-1, with D perhaps matching TRBD2 (5 bases). Germline CDR1 is LGHNT and CDR2 is FRNRAP. This CDR3 contains 13 residues. The CDR3 DNA reads as TGTGCCTCGCAAGATCGGGGTCGCAATGAGCAGTTCTTC. It yields the protein CASQDRGRNEQFF. The full variable domain, completed using reference TRBV12-5 and TRBJ2-1, is DARVTQTPRHKVTEMGQEVTMRCQPILGHNTVFWYRQTMMQGLELLAYFRNRAPLDDSGMPKDRFSAEMPDATLATLKIQPSEPRDSAVYFCASQDRGRNEQFFGPGTRLTVL.

This clone showed up just a few times. The gene calls are TRBV6-5 and TRBJ1-1; perhaps TRBD1 as D (5 bases). V gave up 6 bases and J gave up 1 base, with 9 bases separating them. This CDR3 contains 13 residues. In germline, CDR1 is MNHEY, CDR2 SVGAGI. The CDR3 loop is CASRRTGNTEAFF. The CDR3 DNA follows: TGTGCCAGCAGGAGAACAGGGAACACTGAAGCTTTCTTT.

The chain couples TRBV5-4 to TRBJ2-1; D is undetermined. V was pared by 6 bases and J by 0 bases, with 13 bases between. The length of the CDR3 is 15 residues. Germline V gene data show CDR1 as SGHNT and CDR2 as YYREEE (reference sequence). The CDR3 here is CASTVRVGSYNEQFF. The DNA of the CDR3 is TGTGCCAGCACAGTTCGTGTCGGCTCCTACAATGAGCAGTTCTTC.

The V call is TRBV4-1, the J call TRBJ1-2; D not certain. V was trimmed by 0 bases and J by 5 bases, leaving 7 bases between them. Germline CDR1 reads MGHRA; CDR2 reads YSYEKL. The length of the CDR3 is 13 residues. CDR3 amino acids: CASSQDGSYGYTF. CDR3 bases: TGCGCCAGCAGCCAAGACGGGAGTTATGGCTACACCTTC.